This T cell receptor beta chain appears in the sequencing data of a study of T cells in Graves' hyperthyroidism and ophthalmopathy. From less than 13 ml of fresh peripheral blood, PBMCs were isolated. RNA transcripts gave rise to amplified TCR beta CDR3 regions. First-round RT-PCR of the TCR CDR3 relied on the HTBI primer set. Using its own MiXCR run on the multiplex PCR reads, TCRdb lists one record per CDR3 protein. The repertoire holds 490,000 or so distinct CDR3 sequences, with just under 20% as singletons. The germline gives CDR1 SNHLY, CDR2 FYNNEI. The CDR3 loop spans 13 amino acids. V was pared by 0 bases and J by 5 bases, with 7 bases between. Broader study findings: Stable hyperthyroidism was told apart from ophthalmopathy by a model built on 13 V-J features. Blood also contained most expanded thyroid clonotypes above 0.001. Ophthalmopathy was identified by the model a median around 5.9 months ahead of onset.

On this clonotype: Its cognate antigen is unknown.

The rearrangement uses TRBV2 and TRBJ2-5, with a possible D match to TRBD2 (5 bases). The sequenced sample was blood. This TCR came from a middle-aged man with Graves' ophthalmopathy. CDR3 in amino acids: CASSEAKRETQYF. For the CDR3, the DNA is TGTGCCAGCAGTGAAGCGAAGCGGGAGACCCAGTACTTC.